This TCR beta chain comes out of a study of T cell responses to AZD1222 COVID-19 vaccine. This clone was recorded once. Antigen specificity is unknown. Clones were sequenced by immunoSEQ multiplex PCR, and TCRdb holds only the in-frame ones, with some missing. There are some 150,000 clones in the sample; over 90% occur only once, and over 1.2% lies in the top ten. With V trimmed by 2 bases and J by 4 bases, 6 bases remained unmatched. The length of the CDR3 is 17 residues. The V gene's germline CDR1 is KGHSH and CDR2 LQKENI. Study-level findings and limits: Variant regions that are unmutated are reportedly the target of nearly half of spike-specific TCRs. Possibly, clonal diversity was underestimated; donors were largely white British and included more females. Just five to seven AZD1222 recipients tested seropositive at baseline.

Second-dose intervals of approximately 4 or approximately 12 weeks were pooled. This chain connects TRBV18 to TRBJ2-1; 12 bases are shared with TRBD2. This TCR was sampled from an adult who received the AZD1222 COVID-19 vaccine. The specimen was peripheral blood, collected 28 days after the second AZD1222 dose. The CDR3 sequence: CASSPSTSGGIYNEQFF. Written as DNA, the CDR3 is TGTGCCAGCTCACCATCTACTAGCGGGGGGATATACAATGAGCAGTTCTTC.